One sample yielded the 30 T cell receptor beta chains listed below, sequenced in a study of T cell responses to AZD1222 COVID-19 vaccine. Here immunoSEQ multiplex PCR was the method, and the copy in TCRdb shows in-frame clones only, minus some. The table has over 120,000 clones, roughly 92% seen once. The sample consisted of peripheral blood, taken on day 0 of AZD1222 vaccination. These TCRs come from an adult in good health.

J is TRBJ2-7 and V is TRBV27; TRBD1 matches at 9 bases. The CDR3 contains 17 residues. Germline CDR1 is MNHEY and CDR2 is SMNVEV (reference sequence). With 0 bases clipped from V and 3 bases from J, the junction kept 9 bases outside the gene matches. The CDR3 DNA reads TGTGCCAGCAGTTTATCGGCGGTGGGGACAGGGCGCTACGAGCAGTACTTC. It encodes CASSLSAVGTGRYEQYF.

This rearrangement joins TRBV2 to TRBJ2-2; 10 bases agree with TRBD1. The CDR3 is made up of 18 amino acids. The germline gives CDR1 SNHLY, CDR2 FYNNEI. Losses at the gene ends were 5 bases for V and 5 bases for J; bases not matched to a gene: 14. The CDR3 reads CASSYHGQGETRTGELFF. The CDR3 DNA is TGTGCCAGCAGTTACCATGGACAGGGGGAGACAAGAACCGGGGAGCTGTTTTTT.

V usage is TRBV11-2 and J usage is TRBJ2-3; TRBD1 might be the D (5 bases). The CDR3 runs 14 residues. The V gene lost 5 bases and the J gene lost 3 bases, with 12 bases spanning the gap. Germline V gene data show CDR1 as SGHAT and CDR2 as FQNNGV. The chain's CDR3 is CASSRTLATDTQYF. The CDR3 nucleotides read TGTGCCAGCAGCCGGACATTAGCAACAGATACGCAGTATTTT.

This chain uses TRBV20-1 with TRBJ1-5; D remains ambiguous. Trimming stripped 3 bases from V and 7 bases from J, with 10 bases between. Germline CDR1 DFQATT, CDR2 SNEGSKA (reference sequence). The CDR3 length is 12 residues. DNA for the CDR3: TGCAGTGCTAGTGAAAGGGAACAGCCCCAGCATTTT. Its translation is CSASEREQPQHF.

This chain links TRBV7-9 with TRBJ2-6; TRBD1 agrees at 9 bases. The CDR3 sequence is 16 residues long. The junction had 0 bases not matched to a gene; V was cut back by 1 base and J by 2 bases. CDR1 is SEHNR, CDR2 FQNEAQ, per germline (reference sequence). CDR3 DNA sequence: TGTGCCAGCAGCTTAGGGACAGGGGCTGGGGCCAACGTCCTGACTTTC. Translating it yields CASSLGTGAGANVLTF.

The chain couples TRBV7-9 to TRBJ1-5; a weak D match, TRBD1 (5 bases). Trimming pared 0 bases from V and 0 bases from J, leaving 9 bases between. The germline V gene has CDR1 SEHNR and CDR2 FQNEAQ (reference sequence). There are 16 residues in the CDR3. CDR3 DNA: TGTGCCAGCAGCTTAGCAGGGACGTATAGCAATCAGCCCCAGCATTTT. Protein: CASSLAGTYSNQPQHF.

The CDR3 loop reads CASSGYPRTPLHF. The DNA for the CDR3 is TGTGCCAGCAGTGGATATCCCCGGACACCCCTCCACTTT. The chain employs TRBV28 and TRBJ1-6; the D is unclear. Trimming removed 5 bases from V and 11 bases from J, with 13 bases in between. The CDR3 is made up of 13 amino acids. The germline V gene has CDR1 MDHEN and CDR2 SYDVKM.

The CDR3 nucleotides are TGTGCCAGCAGTGGACAGGGGCTCCAAGAGACCCAGTACTTC. It specifies CASSGQGLQETQYF. The chain employs TRBV6-1 and TRBJ2-5; TRBD1 matches at 8 bases. Germline V lookup: CDR1 MNHNS, CDR2 SASEGT. The CDR3 sequence is 14 residues long. J gave up 1 base and V 4 bases, and 2 bases lay outside the gene matches.

In this sample, this clone turned up once. The chain couples TRBV5-1 to TRBJ2-1; possibly TRBD1 for D (6 bases). The CDR3 consists of 14 residues. CDR1 and CDR2 (germline): SGHRS, YFSETQ. The V and J ends lost 4 bases and 10 bases respectively, with 18 bases between them. CDR3 residues: CASSGGQPQKEQFF. Written as DNA, the CDR3 is TGCGCCAGCAGCGGCGGACAGCCACAGAAGGAGCAGTTCTTC.

The chain couples TRBV7-8 to TRBJ1-1; D perhaps matches TRBD1 (6 bases). The CDR3 is 15 amino acids. CDR1 SGHVS and CDR2 FQNEAQ come from the germline V gene. V shed 6 bases and J shed 3 bases, with 17 bases lying between them. The CDR3 reads CASSLRGGAYTEAFF. In nucleotides, the CDR3 is TGTGCCAGCAGTTTAAGGGGGGGCGCGTACACTGAAGCTTTCTTT.

The chain links TRBV4-1 to TRBJ1-5; D call uncertain. The V gene's germline CDR1 is MGHRA and CDR2 YSYEKL. The CDR3 is 15 residues long. Trimming took 2 bases from V and 2 from J, leaving 10 bases between them. The CDR3 here is CASSQTEHRNQPQHF. CDR3 coding DNA: TGCGCCAGCAGCCAAACAGAGCATCGCAATCAGCCCCAGCATTTT.

CDR3 bases: TGTGCCAGCAGCTCCCGCTCATTAGAAGGGACTATACGTGAAGCTTTCTTT. This gives the protein CASSSRSLEGTIREAFF. The rearrangement joins TRBV11-2 to TRBJ1-1, with TRBD1 as a possible D gene (5 bases). V was clipped by 4 bases and J by 7 bases, with 25 bases between them. The CDR3 spans 17 residues. Germline-derived CDR1 and CDR2 are SGHAT and FQNNGV.

Here the CDR3 DNA reads TGTGCCAGCAGCCCAAAGGGCCTCCAAGAGACCCAGTACTTC. Translating it yields CASSPKGLQETQYF. V usage is TRBV7-3 and J usage is TRBJ2-5; D gene unclear. CDR3 length equals 14 residues. Trimming took off 5 bases at V and 1 base at J, with 11 bases between the two ends. CDR1 and CDR2 (germline): SGHTA, FQGTGA.

The rearrangement joins TRBV5-1 to TRBJ1-2; the match to TRBD1 covers 7 bases. Germline V gene data show CDR1 as SGHRS and CDR2 as YFSETQ. The CDR3 is 15 amino acids. With V trimmed by 5 bases and J by 8 bases, 15 bases remained unmatched. In nucleotides, the CDR3 is TGCGCCAGCAGACTGAGGGATACAGGGGACGAGGGCTACACCTTC. Residues: CASRLRDTGDEGYTF. The full variable domain, with the rest looked up from reference TRBV5-1 and TRBJ1-2, is KAGVTQTPRYLIKTRGQQVTLSCSPISGHRSVSWYQQTPGQGLQFLFEYFSETQRNKGNFPGRFSGRQFSNSRSEMNVSTLELGDSALYLCASRLRDTGDEGYTFGSGTRLTVV.

The gene calls are TRBV29-1 and TRBJ2-7; no definite D call. Germline V gene lookup returns CDR1 SQVTM and CDR2 ANQGSEA. Trimming cost V 3 bases and J 3 bases, with 27 bases left between them. The CDR3 is 18 amino acids. CDR3 DNA sequence: TGCAGCGTTGATCGTGCGGAGCGAAAGACAAATCTGAGCTACGAGCAGTACTTC. It is translated as CSVDRAERKTNLSYEQYF.

The genes are TRBV4-2 and TRBJ2-1, with D perhaps matching TRBD2 (7 bases). V was cut by 0 bases and J by 7 bases, with 16 bases left in between. Germline CDR1 reads LGHNA; CDR2 reads YNFKEQ. This CDR3 spans 16 amino acids. The CDR3 nucleotides are TGTGCCAGCAGCCAAGATAGGGGAGGGGGGAGGAATGAGCAGTTCTTC. It specifies CASSQDRGGGRNEQFF.

The chain employs TRBV19 and TRBJ1-2, with a tentative D call TRBD1 (5 bases). The germline V gene has CDR1 LNHDA and CDR2 SQIVND (reference sequence). The V end lost 2 bases, the J end lost 2 bases, and 12 bases lay between the germline ends. The CDR3 extends over 15 amino acids. The DNA for the CDR3 is TGTGCCAGTAGTATACATGGCAGGGAAAACTATGGCTACACCTTC. This codes for CASSIHGRENYGYTF.

This chain links TRBV27 with TRBJ2-3; D remains ambiguous. Trimming removed 6 bases from V and 2 bases from J, with 9 bases in between. The V gene's germline CDR1 is MNHEY and CDR2 SMNVEV (reference sequence). The CDR3 extends over 13 amino acids. The CDR3 here is CASSPTLTDTQYF. The CDR3, as DNA: TGTGCCAGCAGCCCGACGCTCACAGATACGCAGTATTTT.

The chain recombines TRBV7-9 with TRBJ2-2; D possibly corresponds to TRBD1 (6 bases). This CDR3 has 14 amino acids. The V and J ends lost 5 bases and 3 bases respectively, with 10 bases between them. The germline gives CDR1 SEHNR, CDR2 FQNEAQ (reference sequence). CDR3 protein: CASSRRGYTGELFF. CDR3 bases: TGTGCCAGCAGCCGCAGGGGTTACACCGGGGAGCTGTTTTTT.

The V call is TRBV6-1, the J call TRBJ2-7; D could derive from TRBD1 or TRBD2 (5 bases each). V lost 3 bases to trimming and J lost 2 bases, with 11 bases between them. Germline CDR1 is MNHNS and CDR2 is SASEGT. The CDR3 has 14 amino acids. The CDR3 loop reads CASSEWGSPYEQYF. CDR3 bases: TGTGCCAGCAGTGAGTGGGGGAGCCCCTACGAGCAGTACTTC.

V is TRBV6-1 and J is TRBJ2-1, with unresolved D. The V gene's germline CDR1 is MNHNS and CDR2 SASEGT. The CDR3 runs 16 residues. V was shortened by 2 bases and J by 0 bases, with 11 bases between the two germline ends. CDR3 bases: TGTGCCAGCAGTGAAACGGAGTGGAGCTCCTACAATGAGCAGTTCTTC. Translating gives CASSETEWSSYNEQFF.

J is TRBJ1-1 and V is TRBV2; no reliable D call. The CDR3 runs to 14 residues. Germline-derived CDR1 and CDR2 are SNHLY and FYNNEI. The ends were cut back, 6 bases at V and 1 base at J, with 12 bases in the middle. CDR3 bases: TGTGCCAGCAGGGACGGCCAAGGGAACACTGAAGCTTTCTTT. This sequence encodes CASRDGQGNTEAFF.

The chain links TRBV5-8 to TRBJ1-1; D perhaps matches TRBD1 (5 bases). The CDR3 has 16 residues. Germline V gene data show CDR1 as SGHTS and CDR2 as YDEGEE. The V end lost 3 bases, the J end lost 5 bases, and 20 bases lay between the germline ends. The CDR3 region is CASSSFSQGGWTEAFF. The CDR3 bases are TGTGCCAGCAGCTCCTTCTCCCAGGGAGGCTGGACTGAAGCTTTCTTT.

This clone was observed a single time. The chain joins TRBV18 to TRBJ2-7; 11 nucleotides agree with TRBD1. J gave up 4 bases and V 2 bases, and 4 bases lay outside the gene matches. Germline V lookup: CDR1 KGHSH, CDR2 LQKENI. The CDR3 consists of 15 residues. The CDR3 loop reads CASSPAGTGGYEQYF. CDR3 DNA: TGTGCCAGCTCACCAGCCGGGACAGGGGGGTACGAGCAGTACTTC.

This chain links TRBV10-3 with TRBJ2-5; TRBD2 might be the D (6 bases). The germline V gene encodes CDR1 ENHRY and CDR2 SYGVKD. V was clipped by 8 bases and J by 5 bases, with 15 bases between them. The CDR3 totals 13 residues. CDR3 residues: CAIAGGAEETQYF. CDR3 coding DNA: TGTGCCATCGCCGGGGGAGCGGAGGAGACCCAGTACTTC.

This sequence joins TRBV28 and TRBJ1-5; 7 bases align to TRBD1. Germline CDR1 is MDHEN and CDR2 is SYDVKM. The CDR3 extends over 14 amino acids. With V trimmed by 4 bases and J by 3 bases, 3 bases remained unmatched. The CDR3 DNA is TGTGCCAGCAGTTCGACAGGGAACAATCAGCCCCAGCATTTT. Encoded protein: CASSSTGNNQPQHF. The variable domain in full, completed from reference TRBV28 and TRBJ1-5, reads DVKVTQSSRYLVKRTGEKVFLECVQDMDHENMFWYRQDPGLGLRLIYFSYDVKMKEKGDIPEGYSVSREKKERFSLILESASTNQTSMYLCASSSTGNNQPQHFGDGTRLSIL.

This chain connects TRBV5-1 to TRBJ2-7; unclear D gene. Trimming removed 5 bases at V and 0 bases at J, with 12 bases between. Germline V gene data show CDR1 as SGHRS and CDR2 as YFSETQ. This CDR3 is built from 14 residues. The CDR3 DNA is TGCGCCAGCAGTGCGGACCTCCGCTCCTACGAGCAGTACTTC. The encoded protein is CASSADLRSYEQYF.

This clone was counted a single time. The chain has TRBV29-1 and TRBJ1-2; 10 bases agree with TRBD1. Germline CDR1 is SQVTM and CDR2 is ANQGSEA. This CDR3 contains 15 residues. After removal of 7 bases from V and 8 bases from J, the junction contained 16 bases not matched to a gene. The DNA of the CDR3 is TGCAGCGCGAATACCGGGGGACAGGGGCGCCGGGGCTACACCTTC. This translates into CSANTGGQGRRGYTF.

This clone came up a few times. CDR3 nucleotide sequence: TGTGCCATCAGTGTCGGGGCCCGGGGCGGGCAGTTCTTC. This translates into CAISVGARGGQFF. This sequence joins TRBV10-3 and TRBJ2-1; either TRBD1 or TRBD2 may supply D (5 bases each). CDR3 length: 13 amino acids. The V gene lost 4 bases and the J gene lost 12 bases, with 16 bases spanning the gap. Per germline, CDR1 ENHRY and CDR2 SYGVKD.

The V gene is TRBV2, the J gene TRBJ2-5; D not resolved. The CDR3 is 13 amino acids. In germline, CDR1 is SNHLY, CDR2 FYNNEI. The germline V and J ends were trimmed by 5 bases and 1 base, with 8 bases remaining between them. CDR3 sequence: CASSKETQETQYF. The CDR3 coding sequence is TGTGCCAGCAGTAAAGAGACCCAAGAGACCCAGTACTTC.